This entry describes one T cell receptor beta chain. The entry originates in a study of monozygotic twins with inflammatory bowel disease. Following a re-call of the 5' RACE reads, TCRdb has one entry per CDR3 protein and lacks DNA. In total, the table holds about 380,000 distinct CDR3 sequences. The sequenced material came from blood. This clonotype was sampled from a human donor with ulcerative colitis or Crohn's disease, or a healthy co-twin of an affected twin (not recorded which).

CDR3: CASSLAARGGGEQYF. The V call is TRBV12-3 or TRBV12-4, the J call TRBJ2-7; the D gene TCRdb calls, TRBD1, cannot be checked with no DNA. The CDR3 extends over 15 amino acids.